This TCR beta chain was found in a study of CD8 T cells in Susac syndrome. Under recently defined diagnostic criteria, the patients with Susac syndrome qualified as having definite or probable disease. After extraction with the RNeasy kit, about 0.45 to 1 ug of the RNA was reverse transcribed using random hexamers. TCRdb redid the calling of the immunoSEQ multiplex PCR reads with MiXCR, one entry per CDR3 protein. The data contain approximately 210,000 distinct CDR3 sequences, about 95% of them singletons. Germline V gene lookup returns CDR1 MNHNS and CDR2 SASEGT. Losses at the gene ends were 4 bases for V and 3 bases for J; bases not matched to a gene: 14. This CDR3 contains 17 residues.

This rearrangement joins TRBV6-1 to TRBJ2-7; 8 nucleotides line up with TRBD1. The source of this sequence is a human donor with Susac syndrome. The sequenced sample was CD4+ T cells from PBMCs. The CDR3 region has the DNA TGTGCCAGCAGTGGGGCCGCAGGACAGGGCAACCACTACGAGCAGTACTTC. It yields the protein CASSGAAGQGNHYEQYF.